The TCR beta chain described here comes from a study of T cells in Graves' hyperthyroidism and ophthalmopathy. The germline gives CDR1 GTSNPN, CDR2 SVGIG (reference sequence). V was clipped by 5 bases and J by 1 base, with 12 bases between them. The CDR3 length is 14 residues. This clonotype was counted many times. Amplification of TCR beta CDR3 regions was performed using RNA transcripts as template. During a first-round RT-PCR of the TCR CDR3, the HTBI primer set was used. TCRdb re-called the multiplex PCR reads with MiXCR, one entry per CDR3 protein. The sample records fewer than 750,000 distinct CDR3 sequences, approximately 14% being singletons.

The V call is TRBV30, the J call TRBJ1-5; tentative D call: TRBD1 (6 bases). Sequencing input: blood. This TCR came from a woman in her forties with Graves' ophthalmopathy. The CDR3 DNA is TGTGCCTGGGCTATCGGACAGAGCAATCAGCCCCAGCATTTT. This gives the protein CAWAIGQSNQPQHF.